The next 30 T cell receptor beta chains were all read from a single sample in a study of T cells in Graves' hyperthyroidism and ophthalmopathy (dated by TCRdb to the late 2010s). Receptors were amplified or captured by multiplex PCR. For sequencing, an Illumina HiSeq 2000 was employed. The TCR beta CDR3 regions were amplified from the RNA transcripts. A first-round RT-PCR of the TCR CDR3 used the HTBI primer set with the Qiagen OneStep RT-PCR kit. The public reads were quality trimmed at Q25 with fastp and then assembled into clones with MiXCR by TCRdb, keeping productive beta chains. Rows are combined by CDR3 protein, so each entry shows the most common genes and DNA. Present in this sample are more than 300,000 distinct CDR3 sequences, roughly 15% of which were seen just once. Of the sample, approximately 35% is held by the ten largest clones. The sequenced sample consisted of blood. The receptors originated from a woman under 40 with Graves' hyperthyroidism that later progressed to Graves' ophthalmopathy.

In this sample, this clonotype turned up a few times. CDR3 residues: CASSQNTDRSYNEQFF. In DNA, the CDR3 is TGCGCCAGCAGCCAAAATACGGACCGCTCCTACAATGAGCAGTTCTTC. The chain combines TRBV4-1 with TRBJ2-1, with D unresolved. The length of the CDR3 is 16 residues. CDR1 MGHRA and CDR2 YSYEKL come from the germline V gene. V dropped 2 bases and J dropped 0 bases, with 11 bases sitting between them.

V gene TRBV12-3 or TRBV12-4 combines with J gene TRBJ1-2, with 8 bases identical to TRBD1. This CDR3 region has 14 residues. The V gene end was trimmed by 4 bases and the J gene end by 3 bases; junction bases not matched to a gene: 4. The CDR3 region has the DNA TGTGCCAGCAGTTCGACAGGGGTTGACTATGGCTACACCTTC. It codes for CASSSTGVDYGYTF.

The V and J genes are TRBV30 and TRBJ2-1, with 8 bases aligning to TRBD2. Germline V gene lookup returns CDR1 GTSNPN and CDR2 SVGIG (reference sequence). With 2 bases clipped from V and 4 bases from J, the junction kept 7 bases outside the gene matches. The CDR3 totals 15 residues. The chain's CDR3 is CAWSPDSGTYNEQFF. CDR3 bases: TGTGCCTGGAGTCCCGATAGCGGGACATACAATGAGCAGTTCTTC.

As for this clonotype: A much more abundant neighbour one base away suggests this may be a read error. The chain has TRBV20-1 and TRBJ2-7, with D unclear. V was shortened by 5 bases and J by 3 bases, with 14 bases between the two germline ends. Germline CDR1 and CDR2: DFQATT and SNEGSKA (reference sequence). This CDR3 comprises 13 residues. Written as DNA, the CDR3 is TGCAGTGCTCGTCGGTCGGGTGTCTACGAGCAGTACTTC. Encoded protein: CSARRSGVYEQYF.

The chain joins TRBV10-3 to TRBJ1-1; TRBD1 aligns across 7 bases. The J segment lost 1 base and the V segment lost 6 bases, leaving 5 bases of the junction unmatched. The CDR3 totals 14 residues. Germline-derived CDR1 and CDR2 are ENHRY and SYGVKD. The CDR3 loop reads CAIRERTGNTEAFF. CDR3 coding DNA: TGTGCCATCAGGGAGAGGACAGGGAACACTGAAGCTTTCTTT.

To note about this clonotype: At one boundary the junction diverges from the germline segment, which might be a read error. As DNA, the CDR3 is TGTGCCAGCAGCTCCGGGGAATCTTTAGACTTC. It translates to CASSSGESLDF. The chain uses TRBV7-9 and TRBJ2-5, with a tentative D call TRBD2 (5 bases). The CDR3 consists of 11 residues. Germline CDR1 reads SEHNR; CDR2 reads FQNEAQ (reference sequence).

This clonotype occurred many times. V is TRBV2 and J is TRBJ2-2; D is tentatively TRBD1 or TRBD2 (5 bases each). This CDR3 has 15 residues. The germline V gene encodes CDR1 SNHLY and CDR2 FYNNEI. Trimming left V 7 bases short and J 3 bases short, with 15 bases between. The DNA for the CDR3 is TGTGCCAGCACGAGGGGCCAGTTTTACACCGGGGAGCTGTTTTTT. It codes for CASTRGQFYTGELFF.

A word on this clonotype: A read error is likely, as this CDR3 ends without the conserved phenylalanine or tryptophan. The rearrangement uses TRBV4-1 and TRBJ2-5, with D tentatively TRBD1 (5 bases). This CDR3 has 14 amino acids. Germline V gene sequence: CDR1 MGHRA, CDR2 YSYEKL. V shed 1 base and J shed 4 bases, with 10 bases lying between them. The CDR3 sequence: CASSQVGRAETQYS. The CDR3 DNA is TGCGCCAGCAGCCAAGTAGGCAGGGCAGAGACCCAGTACTCC.

The rearrangement joins TRBV20-1 to TRBJ1-6; TRBD1 matches at 8 bases. This CDR3 contains 15 residues. CDR1 is DFQATT and CDR2 is SNEGSKA in the germline V gene (reference sequence). Unmatched junction bases numbered 10, after V lost 5 bases and J lost 7 bases. CDR3 nucleotide sequence: TGCAGTGCTCCATTCCCGGGACAGGCGAATTCACCCCTCCACTTT. This translates into CSAPFPGQANSPLHF.

This clonotype was picked up a small number of times. The rearrangement uses TRBV5-5 and TRBJ1-5; D ambiguous. This CDR3 region has 15 residues. Germline V gene data show CDR1 as SGHKS and CDR2 as YYEKEE (reference sequence). V gave up 2 bases and J gave up 0 bases, with 9 bases separating them. The CDR3 loop is CASSFGEYSNQPQHF. The DNA of the CDR3 is TGTGCCAGCAGCTTTGGAGAATATAGCAATCAGCCCCAGCATTTT.

This clonotype was counted at least ten times. The V and J genes are TRBV28 and TRBJ2-7; D not resolved. Trimming removed 1 base from V and 3 bases from J, with 10 bases in between. In germline, CDR1 is MDHEN, CDR2 SYDVKM. The CDR3 has 14 residues. The CDR3 sequence: CASSLSFWGYEQYF. The CDR3 DNA follows: TGTGCCAGCAGTTTATCTTTCTGGGGCTACGAGCAGTACTTC.

This clonotype showed up just a few times. The V call is TRBV5-1, the J call TRBJ1-1, with TRBD1 identical over 7 bases. V lost 2 bases to trimming and J lost 4 bases; unmatched junction nucleotides: 2. Germline CDR1 is SGHRS and CDR2 is YFSETQ. The CDR3 totals 13 residues. DNA of the CDR3: TGCGCCAGCAGCTTAAGGGGGCCCACTGAAGCTTTCTTT. It translates to CASSLRGPTEAFF. Filled out from reference TRBV5-1 and TRBJ1-1, the complete variable domain reads KAGVTQTPRYLIKTRGQQVTLSCSPISGHRSVSWYQQTPGQGLQFLFEYFSETQRNKGNFPGRFSGRQFSNSRSEMNVSTLELGDSALYLCASSLRGPTEAFFGQGTRLTVV.

Comment on this clonotype: A much more abundant neighbour one base away suggests this may be a read error. The V gene is TRBV5-4, the J gene TRBJ2-1; maybe TRBD2 (6 bases). The closer fit of TRBJ2-7 to the DNA end suggests the J call may be wrong. Germline assignment: CDR1 SGHNT and CDR2 YYREEE (reference sequence). CDR3 length: 16 amino acids. The DNA of the CDR3 is TGTGCCAGCACCCTAGATAGCGGACCCTCCTACAATGAGCAGTACTTC. It specifies CASTLDSGPSYNEQYF.

The V and J genes are TRBV6-1 and TRBJ1-5, with a tentative D call TRBD1 (6 bases). This CDR3 comprises 16 residues. Germline V gene sequence: CDR1 MNHNS, CDR2 SASEGT. The V gene lost 5 bases and the J gene lost 0 bases, with 14 bases spanning the gap. CDR3 region: CASSKTGMGSNQPQHF. CDR3 DNA: TGTGCCAGCAGTAAGACAGGAATGGGTAGCAATCAGCCCCAGCATTTT.

The sample holds many counts of this clonotype. V usage is TRBV2 and J usage is TRBJ1-1; a possible D gene is TRBD1 (5 bases). Per the germline V gene, CDR1 is SNHLY and CDR2 is FYNNEI. This CDR3 has 14 amino acids. Trimming shortened V by 6 bases and J by 0 bases, and 11 bases separated the two germline ends. CDR3: CASSPGHMNTEAFF. The DNA of the CDR3 is TGTGCCAGCAGCCCCGGACACATGAACACTGAAGCTTTCTTT.

The chain links TRBV20-1 to TRBJ2-3; a possible D gene is TRBD2 (7 bases). Germline V gene lookup returns CDR1 DFQATT and CDR2 SNEGSKA (reference sequence). V gave up 6 bases and J gave up 2 bases, with 15 bases separating them. CDR3 size: 14 residues. CDR3 in amino acids: CSAQGREFTDTQYF. Written as DNA, the CDR3 is TGCAGTGCGCAGGGGAGGGAGTTCACAGATACGCAGTATTTT.

This clonotype was seen at least ten times. The V and J genes are TRBV2 and TRBJ2-2; the D gene is possibly TRBD1 (5 bases). V lost 5 bases, J lost 4 bases, and 11 bases lay in between. Per germline, CDR1 SNHLY and CDR2 FYNNEI. This CDR3 is 14 amino acids long. In DNA, the CDR3 is TGTGCCAGCAGTTCGGCCCAGGGCACCGGGGAGCTGTTTTTT. Its protein product is CASSSAQGTGELFF.

This clonotype was seen ten or more times. The chain has TRBV28 and TRBJ2-3; D call uncertain. CDR3 length: 15 amino acids. Germline assignment: CDR1 MDHEN and CDR2 SYDVKM. The germline V and J ends were trimmed by 6 bases and 6 bases, with 19 bases remaining between them. The CDR3 DNA reads TGTGCCAGCAGCCAATTAGCCTCTCCGTCGGATACGCAGTATTTT. It encodes CASSQLASPSDTQYF.

This clonotype was counted at least ten times. J is TRBJ2-3 and V is TRBV3-1; D is unresolved. Germline loops: CDR1 LGHDT, CDR2 YNNKEL (reference sequence). The CDR3 covers 13 residues. Trimming removed 1 base from V and 8 bases from J, with 10 bases in between. CDR3 DNA sequence: TGTGCCAGCAGCCAAGGGCTTCTCGGTACGCAGTATTTT. Translating gives CASSQGLLGTQYF.

This clonotype was recorded at least ten times. V is TRBV7-8 and J is TRBJ1-1; 11 nucleotides line up with TRBD1. J lost 4 bases, V lost 4 bases, and 5 bases had no gene match. The CDR3 extends over 15 amino acids. The germline gives CDR1 SGHVS, CDR2 FQNEAQ. CDR3 bases: TGTGCCAGCAGCTCGGACAGGGGGCGGCTCACTGAAGCTTTCTTT. It translates to CASSSDRGRLTEAFF.

This clonotype was found many times. This rearrangement joins TRBV6-1 to TRBJ1-5, with D unclear. The CDR3 has 15 amino acids. CDR1 MNHNS and CDR2 SASEGT come from the germline V gene. Trimming shortened V by 2 bases and J by 0 bases, and 8 bases separated the two germline ends. The CDR3 DNA is TGTGCCAGCAGTGAATCGGGCTATAGCAATCAGCCCCAGCATTTT. Its translation: CASSESGYSNQPQHF.

CDR3 region: CASSPWRGNSGNTIYF. CDR3 bases: TGTGCCAGCAGTCCGTGGCGGGGGAACTCTGGAAACACCATATATTTT. The rearrangement joins TRBV28 to TRBJ1-3; a weak D match, TRBD1 (5 bases). Deletions cut 5 bases from V and 0 bases from J, with 14 bases between. This CDR3 is built from 16 residues. Germline CDR1 and CDR2: MDHEN and SYDVKM.

In its sample, this clonotype was seen many times. The chain has TRBV6-1 and TRBJ1-2, with 10 bases fitting TRBD1. Looked up from germline, CDR1 is MNHNS and CDR2 is SASEGT. The V and J ends lost 4 bases and 4 bases, in that order; junction bases with no gene match: 9. This CDR3 spans 16 amino acids. Here the CDR3 reads CASSAVFGQGGYGYTF. The CDR3 nucleotides read TGTGCCAGCAGTGCAGTCTTCGGACAGGGGGGCTATGGCTACACCTTC.

At least ten counts were recorded for this clonotype. J is TRBJ2-1 and V is TRBV7-8; D might be TRBD1 (6 bases). The germline V gene has CDR1 SGHVS and CDR2 FQNEAQ. The ends were cut back, 4 bases at V and 3 bases at J, with 7 bases in the middle. The CDR3 extends over 13 amino acids. This CDR3 is CASSWDIYNEQFF. The CDR3 nucleotides are TGTGCCAGCAGCTGGGACATCTACAATGAGCAGTTCTTC. Full variable domain (outside the CDR3, taken from reference TRBV7-8 and TRBJ2-1): GAGVSQSPRYKVAKRGQDVALRCDPISGHVSLFWYQQALGQGPEFLTYFQNEAQLDKSGLPSDRFFAERPEGSVSTLKIQRTQQEDSAVYLCASSWDIYNEQFFGPGTRLTVL.

In regard to this clonotype: A clone one base away is much larger, so this may be a read error. The V and J genes are TRBV4-2 and TRBJ2-7, with unresolved D. The CDR3 sequence is 14 residues long. Germline V lookup: CDR1 LGHNA, CDR2 YNFKEQ. V lost 0 bases and J 7 bases, leaving 13 bases between the germline ends. The CDR3 loop is CASSQDPLFGEQYF. In nucleotides, the CDR3 is TGTGCCAGCAGCCAAGACCCCCTTTTTGGGGAGCAGTACTTC.

This clonotype has at least ten counts. V is TRBV9 and J is TRBJ2-1; TRBD2 aligns across 13 bases. The J segment lost 2 bases and the V segment lost 4 bases, leaving 6 bases of the junction unmatched. CDR1 is SGDLS, CDR2 YYNGEE, per germline. The CDR3 consists of 17 residues. DNA for the CDR3: TGTGCCAGCAGCCCGACAACTAGCGGGAGGGCCTACAATGAGCAGTTCTTC. Its translation is CASSPTTSGRAYNEQFF.

This clonotype turned up a few times. The chain joins TRBV27 to TRBJ2-1; D not resolved. V was pared by 0 bases and J by 7 bases, with 10 bases between. Germline assignment: CDR1 MNHEY and CDR2 SMNVEV (reference sequence). The CDR3 runs to 14 residues. CDR3 in amino acids: CASSLSEWRNEQFF. In DNA, the CDR3 is TGTGCCAGCAGTTTATCGGAGTGGCGGAATGAGCAGTTCTTC.

This clonotype showed up many times. The V gene is TRBV2, the J gene TRBJ2-7; D is uncertain. Trimming removed 1 base from V and 3 bases from J, with 7 bases in between. The CDR3 runs 13 residues. Germline V lookup: CDR1 SNHLY, CDR2 FYNNEI. Here the CDR3 reads CASSEEIGYEQYF. The DNA for the CDR3 is TGTGCCAGCAGTGAAGAGATAGGCTACGAGCAGTACTTC.

This clonotype has a handful of counts. This chain joins TRBV12-3 or TRBV12-4 and TRBJ2-2; 15 nucleotides match TRBD2. The CDR3 is made up of 18 amino acids. J gave up 4 bases and V 3 bases, and 6 bases lay outside the gene matches. CDR3 bases: TGTGCCAGCAGTTTTTTGGGGACTAGCGGGGGGCCCACCGGGGAGCTGTTTTTT. Its translation is CASSFLGTSGGPTGELFF.

In this sample, this clonotype turned up many times. The chain employs TRBV20-1 and TRBJ1-2; 9 bases align to TRBD1. The CDR3 is 17 amino acids. CDR1 and CDR2 (germline): DFQATT, SNEGSKA (reference sequence). J was trimmed by 0 bases and V by 0 bases; bases with no gene match: 8. The CDR3 region has the DNA TGCAGTGCTAGAGATAGGGGACAGGGAATACCTAACTATGGCTACACCTTC. Amino acid sequence: CSARDRGQGIPNYGYTF.